This T cell receptor beta chain was found in a study of blood T cells in healthy people across ages. Germline-derived CDR1 and CDR2 are SNHLY and FYNNEI. J lost 6 bases, V lost 6 bases, and 14 bases had no gene match. The CDR3 extends over 16 amino acids. With a J-beta primer mix and a sample-barcoded 5' primer, a second PCR ran roughly 6 to 11 cycles. TCRdb ran MiXCR on the 5' RACE reads and lists one entry per CDR3 protein. The sample yields about 760,000 distinct CDR3 sequences, roughly 25% seen once. This sample was also put to use in a study of T cells of mothers and their children.

The sequencing sample was made of blood. The TCR sequence derives from a boy aged 5 to 17 in good health. The rearrangement uses TRBV2 and TRBJ2-1, with TRBD2 matching over 7 bases. The CDR3 loop reads CASSDLSGGGFNEQFF. For the CDR3, the DNA is TGTGCCAGCAGCGACCTTAGCGGCGGGGGATTCAATGAGCAGTTCTTC.